What follows are 30 T cell receptor beta chains derived from one specimen sequenced in a study of blood T cells in healthy people across ages. A sample-barcoded 5' primer and a J-beta primer mix were used in a second PCR of about 6 to 12 cycles. TCRdb fed the 5' RACE reads into MiXCR, producing one record per CDR3 protein. Of under 2 million distinct CDR3 sequences in the sample, roughly 30% were seen once. Sample: blood. All receptors derive from a woman aged 30 to 39 in good health.

This clonotype was recorded once. The chain couples TRBV28 to TRBJ2-3, with D perhaps matching TRBD1 (8 bases). CDR1 and CDR2 (germline): MDHEN, SYDVKM. V was cut by 2 bases and J by 0 bases, with 12 bases left in between. The CDR3 consists of 16 residues. The CDR3 region is CASSLNRGGSTDTQYF. CDR3 coding DNA: TGTGCCAGCAGTTTAAACAGGGGGGGTAGCACAGATACGCAGTATTTT.

This clonotype has a single count. It may be a read error: a sequence one base away is much more abundant. The chain recombines TRBV20-1 with TRBJ2-3, with D possibly being TRBD2 (6 bases). The germline V and J ends were trimmed by 7 bases and 1 base, with 15 bases remaining between them. Germline values: CDR1 DFQATT, CDR2 SNEGSKA (reference sequence). The CDR3 covers 14 residues. Written as DNA, the CDR3 is TGCAGTGAACGTCTAGCGAGGGGCACAGATACGCAGTATTTT. Residues: CSERLARGTDTQYF.

The rearrangement joins TRBV25-1 to TRBJ2-1, with D maybe TRBD1 (5 bases). The CDR3 loop spans 14 amino acids. Germline loops: CDR1 MGHDK, CDR2 SYGVNS. Between the trimmed V and J ends, which lost 0 bases and 9 bases, there was a span of 12 bases. The DNA for the CDR3 is TGTGCCAGCAGTGAATACAGGGTTAGGGGTGAGCAGTTCTTC. Its protein is CASSEYRVRGEQFF.

The count of this clonotype is one. A junction boundary mismatches the germline segment, possibly from a read error. The CDR3 reads CTSRTSGGTDTQYF. Here the CDR3 DNA reads TGCACCAGCAGAACTAGCGGGGGCACAGATACGCAGTATTTT. The genes are TRBV2 and TRBJ2-3, with 10 bases lining up with TRBD2. CDR1 is SNHLY, CDR2 FYNNEI, per germline. The CDR3 covers 14 residues.

This sequence joins TRBV4-1 and TRBJ2-7, with D unclear. The CDR3 covers 12 residues. Trimming took off 11 bases at V and 2 bases at J, with 13 bases between the two ends. CDR1 and CDR2 from the germline V gene are MGHRA and YSYEKL. The CDR3 bases are TGCGCCTCCCACAAGAAAGCCTACGAGCAGTACTTC. Translated: CASHKKAYEQYF.

This clonotype was seen a handful of times. The CDR3 spells CATSDSVASSYNEQFF. The CDR3 DNA reads as TGTGCCACCAGTGATTCGGTAGCCAGCTCCTACAATGAGCAGTTCTTC. The rearrangement links TRBV24-1 to TRBJ2-1; D remains unclear. The germline V gene encodes CDR1 KGHDR and CDR2 SFDVKD. V was shortened by 2 bases and J by 0 bases, with 10 bases between the two germline ends. CDR3 size: 16 residues.

The rearrangement links TRBV24-1 to TRBJ2-3, with D tentatively TRBD1 or TRBD2 (5 bases each). CDR3 length equals 14 residues. Germline CDR1 and CDR2: KGHDR and SFDVKD. V dropped 5 bases and J dropped 2 bases, with 10 bases sitting between them. CDR3 loop: CATSVLGTTDTQYF. CDR3 coding DNA: TGTGCCACCAGTGTGCTCGGGACCACAGATACGCAGTATTTT.

This sequence joins TRBV12-3 or TRBV12-4 and TRBJ2-3, with 10 bases aligning to TRBD2. V lost 3 bases and J lost 2; bases outside the gene matches: 5. The CDR3 is 16 amino acids. This CDR3 reads CASSFETSGHTDTQYF. The CDR3 DNA reads TGTGCCAGCAGTTTCGAGACTAGCGGGCACACAGATACGCAGTATTTT.

A few counts support this clonotype. The chain has TRBV6-5 and TRBJ2-1; a possible D gene is TRBD2 (5 bases). Germline assignment: CDR1 MNHEY and CDR2 SVGAGI. The CDR3 is 15 amino acids. V was cut by 2 bases and J by 3 bases, with 11 bases left in between. As DNA, the CDR3 is TGTGCCAGCAGTTACGGTGACGGGAACTACAATGAGCAGTTCTTC. It is translated as CASSYGDGNYNEQFF.

The chain joins TRBV2 to TRBJ1-1; tentatively, D is TRBD1 (6 bases). V lost 6 bases and J lost 5, with 10 bases in between. CDR1 and CDR2 (germline): SNHLY, FYNNEI. This CDR3 has 12 amino acids. The CDR3 coding sequence is TGTGCCAGCAGATCTGACAGGACTGAAGCTTTCTTT. Translated: CASRSDRTEAFF.

The chain employs TRBV11-2 and TRBJ2-1; a possible D gene is TRBD2 (6 bases). Looked up from germline, CDR1 is SGHAT and CDR2 is FQNNGV. V was trimmed by 1 base and J by 4 bases, leaving 14 bases between them. The CDR3 extends over 16 amino acids. The CDR3 sequence is CASSLAGLANYNEQFF. The CDR3 DNA reads TGTGCCAGCAGCTTAGCCGGCCTAGCGAATTACAATGAGCAGTTCTTC.

Regarding this clonotype: One base away lies a much larger clone, so this may be a sequencing read error. The chain joins TRBV10-3 to TRBJ2-5; D may be TRBD1 (5 bases). The last part of the DNA fits TRBJ2-7 better; the J call may be wrong. Germline assignment: CDR1 ENHRY and CDR2 SYGVKD. This CDR3 spans 14 amino acids. This CDR3 reads CAVSDSLRPYEQYF. In DNA form, the CDR3 reads TGTGCCGTCAGTGACAGCTTAAGGCCCTACGAGCAGTACTTC.

This clonotype has more than one count but fewer than ten. This sequence joins TRBV12-3 or TRBV12-4 and TRBJ2-7; D is possibly TRBD1 or TRBD2 (5 bases each). The CDR3 consists of 15 residues. Between the trimmed V and J ends, which lost 6 bases and 6 bases, there was a span of 21 bases. CDR3 sequence (DNA): TGTGCCAGCAGCTCCCGGGACGGCCCAGCCTCCGAGCAGTACTTC. Protein product: CASSSRDGPASEQYF.

This clonotype occurred many times. This chain connects TRBV5-1 to TRBJ1-2, with D maybe TRBD1 (5 bases). The V gene's germline CDR1 is SGHRS and CDR2 YFSETQ. Trimming removed 0 bases at V and 4 bases at J, with 7 bases between. The CDR3 covers 13 residues. The CDR3: CASSLEGTYGYTF. The CDR3 bases are TGCGCCAGCAGCTTGGAGGGGACCTATGGCTACACCTTC.

This clonotype was detected a few times. This chain links TRBV7-3 with TRBJ2-1, with 8 bases fitting TRBD2. The junction had 1 base not matched to a gene; V was cut back by 1 base and J by 5 bases. CDR1 SGHTA and CDR2 FQGTGA come from the germline V gene. The CDR3 loop spans 14 amino acids. The CDR3 nucleotides are TGTGCCAGCAGCTTAAGCGGGAGGAACAATGAGCAGTTCTTC. Its translation is CASSLSGRNNEQFF. Combining the CDR3 with reference TRBV7-3 and TRBJ2-1 gives the whole variable domain GAGVSQTPSNKVTEKGKYVELRCDPISGHTALYWYRQSLGQGPEFLIYFQGTGAADDSGLPNDRFFAVRPEGSVSTLKIQRTERGDSAVYLCASSLSGRNNEQFFGPGTRLTVL.

V and J are TRBV29-1 and TRBJ1-1; D unclear. This CDR3 region has 11 residues. Per germline, CDR1 SQVTM and CDR2 ANQGSEA. V dropped 6 bases and J dropped 4 bases, with 9 bases sitting between them. CDR3 residues: CSVDGRTEAFF. CDR3 nucleotide sequence: TGCAGCGTCGACGGACGCACTGAAGCTTTCTTT.

This clonotype was detected a few times. This sequence joins TRBV12-3 or TRBV12-4 and TRBJ2-7, with D possibly being TRBD1 (6 bases). The CDR3 covers 13 residues. Trimming removed 7 bases from V and 3 bases from J, with 13 bases in between. This CDR3 is CASKTTGGYEQYF. The DNA of the CDR3 is TGTGCCAGCAAAACGACAGGTGGCTACGAGCAGTACTTC.

This clonotype was counted ten times or more. The genes are TRBV29-1 and TRBJ2-5; TRBD2 matches 9 bases. V was pared by 7 bases and J by 1 base, with 16 bases of the junction left unmatched. Per germline, CDR1 SQVTM and CDR2 ANQGSEA. The CDR3 has 17 residues. The CDR3 sequence is CSGTRASGKVSQETQYF. The CDR3 nucleotides are TGCAGCGGGACCAGGGCTAGCGGGAAGGTTAGCCAAGAGACCCAGTACTTC.

This clonotype was picked up many times. V usage is TRBV27 and J usage is TRBJ2-1; 10 bases map to TRBD2. Per the germline V gene, CDR1 is MNHEY and CDR2 is SMNVEV (reference sequence). V lost 6 bases to trimming and J lost 4 bases; unmatched junction nucleotides: 6. The CDR3 contains 15 residues. As DNA, the CDR3 is TGTGCCAGCAGCTCTCCGGGACTAGCGTACAATGAGCAGTTCTTC. Translation gives CASSSPGLAYNEQFF.

The table lists this clonotype with many counts. The gene calls are TRBV18 and TRBJ1-6; 7 nucleotides align to TRBD1. The CDR3 runs to 15 residues. After removal of 5 bases from V and 10 bases from J, the junction contained 11 bases not matched to a gene. The germline V gene encodes CDR1 KGHSH and CDR2 LQKENI. The DNA for the CDR3 is TGTGCCAGCTCAGAACAGGGGTCTCTGTGGTCACCCCTCCACTTT. This sequence encodes CASSEQGSLWSPLHF.

The V and J genes are TRBV4-2 and TRBJ1-1; D perhaps matches TRBD1 (6 bases). Germline CDR1 and CDR2: LGHNA and YNFKEQ. There are 15 residues in the CDR3. The germline V and J ends were trimmed by 1 base and 5 bases, with 14 bases remaining between them. CDR3 nucleotide sequence: TGTGCCAGCAGCCAAGGTGGGGGAAGGGGGACTGAAGCTTTCTTT. It specifies CASSQGGGRGTEAFF.

This chain uses TRBV7-8 with TRBJ2-1; maybe TRBD1 (6 bases). Germline CDR1 and CDR2: SGHVS and FQNEAQ. V lost 1 base, J lost 10 bases, and 20 bases lay in between. The CDR3 totals 16 residues. CDR3 protein: CASSLGGTNLKVEQFF. CDR3 nucleotide sequence: TGTGCCAGCAGCTTAGGGGGGACAAACCTTAAGGTAGAGCAGTTCTTC.

This clonotype has a handful of counts. The chain links TRBV4-2 to TRBJ2-1; weak D call: TRBD2 (7 bases). The CDR3 has 19 residues. CDR1 and CDR2 (germline): LGHNA, YNFKEQ. The V end lost 1 base, the J end lost 0 bases, and 19 bases lay between the germline ends. The CDR3 spells CASSQAPGGAFRSYNEQFF. The CDR3 nucleotides read TGTGCCAGCAGCCAAGCCCCGGGGGGCGCTTTTCGCTCCTACAATGAGCAGTTCTTC.

J is TRBJ1-5 and V is TRBV7-8; D might be TRBD1 (5 bases). Germline-derived CDR1 and CDR2 are SGHVS and FQNEAQ. With 1 base removed from V and 3 bases from J, the gap between germline ends came to 16 bases. This CDR3 spans 17 amino acids. CDR3 nucleotides: TGTGCCAGCAGCTTAGTAGTGGGACCGGGAATCAATCAGCCCCAGCATTTT. This codes for CASSLVVGPGINQPQHF.

This clonotype was counted only a few times. The chain has TRBV6-1 and TRBJ1-2, with 7 positions matching TRBD1. From germline, CDR1 is MNHNS and CDR2 SASEGT. Trimming cost V 3 bases and J 7 bases; bases outside gene matches: 11. This CDR3 contains 15 residues. The CDR3 region has the DNA TGTGCCAGCAGTGAGACAGGGTTGTCGTTCGGTGGCTACACCTTC. It specifies CASSETGLSFGGYTF.

This clonotype was seen a few times. Since a much larger clone is just one base distant, this may be a read error. V usage is TRBV20-1 and J usage is TRBJ1-2; 7 bases are a match to TRBD1. J gave up 4 bases and V 6 bases, and 8 bases lay outside the gene matches. Germline V CDR1 and CDR2: DFQATT, SNEGSKA (reference sequence). CDR3 size: 13 residues. CDR3 bases: TGCAGTGCCCCTACAGGGGCTGGCTATGGCTACACCTTC. As protein: CSAPTGAGYGYTF.

This clonotype has more than one count but fewer than ten. CDR3 amino acids: CSARDYPNGYTF. The DNA for the CDR3 is TGCAGTGCCCGGGACTACCCCAATGGCTACACCTTC. The chain employs TRBV20-1 and TRBJ1-2; tentative D call: TRBD1 (5 bases). The V end was cut by 6 bases, the J end by 6 bases, with 14 bases between. CDR1 and CDR2 from the germline V gene are DFQATT and SNEGSKA (reference sequence). The CDR3 covers 12 residues.

This chain joins TRBV9 and TRBJ2-7; D tentatively fits TRBD1 or TRBD2 (5 bases each). The CDR3 extends over 15 amino acids. Germline-derived CDR1 and CDR2 are SGDLS and YYNGEE. The germline V and J ends were trimmed by 0 bases and 4 bases, with 14 bases remaining between them. In DNA form, the CDR3 reads TGTGCCAGCAGCGTAGGGGTAGGGGCGGGTTACGAGCAGTACTTC. This translates into CASSVGVGAGYEQYF.

This clonotype occurred a few times. The rearrangement joins TRBV28 to TRBJ2-7; perhaps TRBD1 as D (6 bases). The germline CDR1 and CDR2 sequences are MDHEN and SYDVKM. The germline V and J ends were trimmed by 3 bases and 5 bases, with 14 bases remaining between them. This CDR3 is 14 amino acids long. As DNA, the CDR3 is TGTGCCAGCAGTTTTGGGGGCGAGGCCCACGAGCAGTACTTC. Encoded protein: CASSFGGEAHEQYF.

This clonotype was counted only a few times. The chain couples TRBV5-1 to TRBJ2-7, with a possible D match to TRBD2 (7 bases). CDR3 size: 15 residues. Germline lookup yields CDR1 SGHRS and CDR2 YFSETQ. Trimming shortened V by 0 bases and J by 7 bases, and 17 bases separated the two germline ends. The chain's CDR3 is CASSLVGGGAREQYF. The DNA of the CDR3 is TGCGCCAGCAGCTTGGTGGGGGGGGGCGCGAGGGAGCAGTACTTC.